A single sample is the source of the 32 T cell receptor beta chains below, sequenced in a study of blood T cells in healthy people across ages. Using a J-beta primer mix together with a sample-barcoded 5' primer, a second PCR was run for roughly 7 to 12 cycles. TCRdb passed the 5' RACE reads through MiXCR, listing each CDR3 protein once. The profile shows 600,000 or so distinct CDR3 sequences, under 25% of them singletons. Sequenced sample: blood. These receptors originate from a man between 65 and 85 years old in good health.

Concerning this clonotype: The junction and the germline gene differ at one end; a read error may be behind it. The V call is TRBV3-1, the J call TRBJ1-1; 7 bases match TRBD1. Germline V gene sequence: CDR1 LGHDT, CDR2 YNNKEL (reference sequence). The CDR3 sequence is 12 residues long. The CDR3 region is CASGHQQGPAFF. The CDR3 DNA is TGTGCCAGCGGCCACCAACAGGGGCCTGCTTTCTTT.

The gene calls are TRBV12-5 and TRBJ2-2, with a tentative D call TRBD1 (6 bases). Looked up from germline, CDR1 is LGHNT and CDR2 is FRNRAP. Trimming pared 7 bases from V and 0 bases from J, leaving 15 bases between. This CDR3 region has 16 residues. CDR3 amino acids: CASVAEDRPNTGELFF. The CDR3 DNA follows: TGTGCTAGTGTTGCAGAGGACAGACCGAACACCGGGGAGCTGTTTTTT.

The chain carries TRBV12-3 or TRBV12-4 and TRBJ2-5, with 12 nucleotides matching TRBD2. The DNA end is more similar to TRBJ2-7, so the J call may be wrong. CDR3 length: 17 residues. In DNA form, the CDR3 reads TGTGCCAGCAGTTTAATCCATCTAGCGGGAGGGTCATACGAGCAGTACTTC. Protein: CASSLIHLAGGSYEQYF.

The V call is TRBV27, the J call TRBJ2-1, with 7 bases lining up with TRBD1. J was trimmed by 6 bases and V by 5 bases; bases with no gene match: 10. The CDR3 loop spans 15 amino acids. Germline V gene sequence: CDR1 MNHEY, CDR2 SMNVEV (reference sequence). In nucleotides, the CDR3 is TGTGCCAGCAGTCTCGTGACAGGGTTAGGCAATGAGCAGTTCTTC. Protein product: CASSLVTGLGNEQFF.

The V gene is TRBV30, the J gene TRBJ2-1, with TRBD1 identical over 7 bases. Germline V gene data show CDR1 as GTSNPN and CDR2 as SVGIG (reference sequence). This CDR3 is built from 15 residues. The junction had 8 bases not matched to a gene; V was cut back by 3 bases and J by 3 bases. CDR3 amino acids: CAWSQQGRFYNEQFF. In nucleotides, the CDR3 is TGTGCCTGGAGCCAACAGGGGCGGTTCTACAATGAGCAGTTCTTC.

The chain employs TRBV15 and TRBJ1-4; D is unclear. CDR3 length: 13 amino acids. Germline CDR1 reads LNHNV; CDR2 reads YYDKDF (reference sequence). V dropped 1 base and J dropped 2 bases, with 2 bases sitting between them. In DNA, the CDR3 is TGTGCCACCAGCAGAGGGACTAATGAAAAACTGTTTTTT. It is translated as CATSRGTNEKLFF.

This clonotype was observed a handful of times. The chain has TRBV6-2 or TRBV6-3 and TRBJ2-5; D not certain. The V end was cut by 8 bases, the J end by 5 bases, with 9 bases between. Germline V gene lookup returns CDR1 MNHEY and CDR2 SVGEGT. The CDR3 runs to 11 residues. CDR3 protein: CASAIKETQYF. The CDR3 DNA is TGTGCCAGCGCTATAAAGGAGACCCAGTACTTC.

Regarding this clonotype: This is likely a read error, given that the CDR3 carries no conserved phenylalanine or tryptophan at its end. This chain connects TRBV11-2 to TRBJ2-5; the D gene is possibly TRBD2 (6 bases). Per germline, CDR1 SGHAT and CDR2 FQNNGV. CDR3 size: 14 residues. Between the trimmed V and J ends, which lost 3 bases and 2 bases, there was a span of 10 bases. This chain's CDR3 is CASSFGGGQETQYL. The DNA of the CDR3 is TGTGCCAGCAGCTTCGGTGGGGGGCAAGAGACCCAGTACTTG.

V gene TRBV20-1 combines with J gene TRBJ2-7; 8 bases match TRBD1. V lost 5 bases to trimming and J lost 3 bases; unmatched junction nucleotides: 6. CDR3 length equals 13 residues. Germline assignment: CDR1 DFQATT and CDR2 SNEGSKA (reference sequence). In nucleotides, the CDR3 is TGCAGTGCTCAACAGGGGGAAATCTACGAGCAGTACTTC. It encodes CSAQQGEIYEQYF.

This clonotype was counted between two and nine times. The rearrangement links TRBV27 to TRBJ2-5, with 13 bases identical to TRBD2. The DNA end lines up better with TRBJ2-7; the J call may be wrong. The CDR3 consists of 16 residues. Germline values: CDR1 MNHEY, CDR2 SMNVEV (reference sequence). The CDR3 sequence: CASSPRTSGGSYEQYF. As DNA, the CDR3 is TGTGCCAGCAGTCCCCGGACTAGCGGGGGCTCCTACGAGCAGTACTTC.

The chain uses TRBV3-1 and TRBJ1-1; possible D gene TRBD1, 6 bases. The V end was cut by 8 bases, the J end by 1 base, with 14 bases between. The CDR3 has 14 amino acids. From germline, CDR1 is LGHDT and CDR2 YNNKEL (reference sequence). Here the CDR3 reads CASRSQGTNTEAFF. The CDR3 coding sequence is TGTGCCAGCCGGAGTCAGGGGACGAACACTGAAGCTTTCTTT. Using reference TRBV3-1 and TRBJ1-1 for the parts outside the CDR3, the full variable domain is DTAVSQTPKYLVTQMGNDKSIKCEQNLGHDTMYWYKQDSKKFLKIMFSYNNKELIINETVPNRFSPKSPDKAHLNLHINSLELGDSAVYFCASRSQGTNTEAFFGQGTRLTVV.

The rearrangement uses TRBV7-9 and TRBJ1-4, with D hard to call. The CDR3 consists of 15 residues. Germline V CDR1 and CDR2: SEHNR, FQNEAQ (reference sequence). V was clipped by 2 bases and J by 4 bases, with 11 bases between them. The CDR3 DNA reads TGTGCCAGCAGCTTAAGCCCGACGGGTAATGAAAAACTGTTTTTT. Protein sequence: CASSLSPTGNEKLFF.

The J gene is TRBJ2-7, the V gene TRBV27; possible D gene TRBD1, 5 bases. This CDR3 has 14 residues. V was cut by 0 bases and J by 5 bases, with 11 bases left in between. CDR1 and CDR2 from the germline V gene are MNHEY and SMNVEV (reference sequence). DNA for the CDR3: TGTGCCAGCAGTTTATCGTCCAGGGTTGACGAGCAGTACTTC. This gives the protein CASSLSSRVDEQYF.

This clonotype was picked up a small number of times. The rearrangement joins TRBV12-3 or TRBV12-4 to TRBJ2-3; TRBD2 might be the D (6 bases). There are 13 residues in the CDR3. V lost 5 bases to trimming and J lost 13 bases, with 19 bases between them. CDR3 DNA: TGTGCCAGCAGTCAACGACCCCGGGAGAGGGAGTATTTT. Translating it yields CASSQRPREREYF.

The chain recombines TRBV9 with TRBJ1-3; the match to TRBD1 covers 9 bases. Germline CDR1 reads SGDLS; CDR2 reads YYNGEE. The CDR3 has 16 amino acids. After removal of 6 bases from V and 2 bases from J, the junction contained 9 bases not matched to a gene. CDR3: CASTPTGGSAGNTIYF. The CDR3 DNA is TGTGCCAGCACCCCAACAGGGGGCTCGGCTGGAAACACCATATATTTT.

The chain uses TRBV2 and TRBJ1-6, with 8 bases fitting TRBD1. Germline lookup yields CDR1 SNHLY and CDR2 FYNNEI. The CDR3 sequence is 19 residues long. The V and J ends lost 2 bases and 0 bases, in that order; junction bases with no gene match: 9. This CDR3 is CASSENRGQGSSYNSPLHF. The CDR3 nucleotides read TGTGCCAGCAGTGAAAACCGCGGACAGGGAAGCTCCTATAATTCACCCCTCCACTTT.

This chain joins TRBV5-5 and TRBJ2-3, with 10 bases that match TRBD2. CDR1 is SGHKS, CDR2 YYEKEE, per germline (reference sequence). The CDR3 runs 15 residues. The J segment lost 4 bases and the V segment lost 4 bases, leaving 6 bases of the junction unmatched. CDR3 bases: TGTGCCAGCAGCCTTCTAGCGGGGGCTGCAGATACGCAGTATTTT. It yields the protein CASSLLAGAADTQYF. Together with reference TRBV5-5 and TRBJ2-3, the CDR3 gives the full variable domain: DAGVTQSPTHLIKTRGQQVTLRCSPISGHKSVSWYQQVLGQGPQFIFQYYEKEERGRGNFPDRFSARQFPNYSSELNVNALLLGDSALYLCASSLLAGAADTQYFGPGTRLTVL.

The rearrangement joins TRBV24-1 to TRBJ2-1; no definite D call. Germline CDR1 KGHDR, CDR2 SFDVKD. CDR3 length equals 16 residues. V dropped 3 bases and J dropped 0 bases, with 11 bases sitting between them. This CDR3 is CATSDEAPSSYNEQFF. The CDR3 DNA reads TGTGCCACCAGTGATGAGGCTCCTAGCTCCTACAATGAGCAGTTCTTC.

A word on this clonotype: Germline and junction disagree at one end, which may indicate a read error. J is TRBJ1-4 and V is TRBV25-1; D call uncertain. The CDR3 has 14 amino acids. CDR1 MGHDK and CDR2 SYGVNS come from the germline V gene. CDR3: CASSARGMSEKLLF. The DNA for the CDR3 is TGTGCCAGCAGTGCCCGAGGGATGAGTGAAAAACTGCTTTTT.

The gene calls are TRBV28 and TRBJ1-2, with 8 bases aligning to TRBD1. The CDR3 is 16 residues long. V was pared by 1 base and J by 2 bases, with 6 bases of the junction left unmatched. Germline V gene data show CDR1 as MDHEN and CDR2 as SYDVKM. CDR3 sequence reads: CASSLSTGAGNYGYTF. The CDR3 DNA reads TGTGCCAGCAGTTTATCGACAGGGGCTGGAAACTATGGCTACACCTTC.

The table lists this clonotype with a few counts. No conserved phenylalanine or tryptophan ends this CDR3, so it is likely a read error. V usage is TRBV20-1 and J usage is TRBJ2-5; 8 bases are a match to TRBD1. Per germline, CDR1 DFQATT and CDR2 SNEGSKA (reference sequence). The CDR3 covers 13 residues. Losses at the gene ends were 3 bases for V and 5 bases for J; bases not matched to a gene: 5. This chain's CDR3 is CSASRGRAETQYL. The CDR3 nucleotides are TGCAGTGCTAGCAGGGGGCGCGCGGAGACCCAGTACCTC.

The sample holds a few counts of this clonotype. This chain links TRBV20-1 with TRBJ2-1; 11 bases map to TRBD2. Germline-derived CDR1 and CDR2 are DFQATT and SNEGSKA (reference sequence). The CDR3 loop spans 18 amino acids. Losses at the gene ends were 0 bases for V and 4 bases for J; bases not matched to a gene: 11. DNA for the CDR3: TGCAGTGCTAGAGATCTGTCGGGTCTAGCGGGGGGATACAATGAGCAGTTCTTC. It is translated as CSARDLSGLAGGYNEQFF.

J is TRBJ2-5 and V is TRBV5-1; a possible D gene is TRBD1 (5 bases). The closer fit of TRBJ2-1 to the DNA end suggests the J call may be wrong. The CDR3 covers 13 residues. Looked up from germline, CDR1 is SGHRS and CDR2 is YFSETQ. Here the CDR3 DNA reads TGCGCCAGCAGCTTCCAGGGAAACAATGAGCAGTTCTTC. It specifies CASSFQGNNEQFF.

There are a few counts of this clonotype. The CDR3 here is CASSLVSGRGTDTQYF. The DNA for the CDR3 is TGTGCCAGCAGCTTAGTCAGCGGGAGGGGCACAGATACGCAGTATTTT. This sequence joins TRBV7-3 and TRBJ2-3; 10 nucleotides agree with TRBD2. The length of the CDR3 is 16 residues. Germline trimming cut 2 bases from V and 1 base from J; bases unmatched to any gene: 3. From germline, CDR1 is SGHTA and CDR2 FQGTGA.

This rearrangement joins TRBV28 to TRBJ2-7, with unresolved D. The V end lost 7 bases, the J end lost 7 bases, and 14 bases lay between the germline ends. Germline assignment: CDR1 MDHEN and CDR2 SYDVKM. This CDR3 has 12 amino acids. In DNA form, the CDR3 reads TGTGCCAGCATGCAGCGTAAAGGGGAGCAGTACTTC. Translation gives CASMQRKGEQYF.

In its sample, this clonotype was seen a few times. This chain links TRBV5-4 with TRBJ2-5; D is perhaps TRBD1 or TRBD2 (5 bases each). CDR1 and CDR2 from the germline V gene are SGHNT and YYREEE (reference sequence). V was pared by 2 bases and J by 7 bases, with 15 bases between. This CDR3 region has 14 residues. Written as DNA, the CDR3 is TGTGCCAGCAGCTTTGAGGGGTCCACGGCGACCCAGTACTTC. It codes for CASSFEGSTATQYF.

This clonotype was counted a few times. The V gene is TRBV12-3 or TRBV12-4, the J gene TRBJ1-1; tentative D call: TRBD1 (6 bases). V was trimmed by 3 bases and J by 4 bases, leaving 9 bases between them. This CDR3 spans 13 amino acids. The CDR3 loop reads CASSFEGGTEAFF. CDR3 DNA: TGTGCCAGCAGTTTCGAAGGGGGCACTGAAGCTTTCTTT.

The V gene is TRBV4-1, the J gene TRBJ1-5; the D is unclear. The CDR3 consists of 13 residues. V dropped 2 bases and J dropped 3 bases, with 5 bases sitting between them. Germline assignment: CDR1 MGHRA and CDR2 YSYEKL. The CDR3 nucleotides are TGCGCCAGCAGCCAACAGCCCAATCAGCCCCAGCATTTT. Translated: CASSQQPNQPQHF.

This clonotype came up once. This chain's CDR3 is CASSYARTSGSRPTGSEQFF. The CDR3 bases are TGTGCCAGCAGTTACGCCCGGACTAGCGGTTCTAGACCTACGGGGAGTGAGCAGTTCTTC. This chain uses TRBV6-2 or TRBV6-3 with TRBJ2-7, with TRBD2 matching over 10 bases. The J call is uncertain, as TRBJ2-1 better fits the DNA end. The CDR3 sequence is 20 residues long. The germline gives CDR1 MNHEY, CDR2 SVGEGT.

The V gene is TRBV3-1, the J gene TRBJ2-1; 8 bases match TRBD2. J gave up 1 base and V 3 bases, and 2 bases lay outside the gene matches. From germline, CDR1 is LGHDT and CDR2 YNNKEL (reference sequence). This CDR3 has 15 amino acids. The CDR3 spells CASSHSGTSYNEQFF. CDR3 sequence (DNA): TGTGCCAGCAGCCATAGCGGGACTTCCTACAATGAGCAGTTCTTC.

The chain is built from TRBV5-1 and TRBJ2-5; unclear D gene. CDR3 length equals 14 residues. V was pared by 0 bases and J by 4 bases, with 10 bases between. Germline V gives CDR1 SGHRS, CDR2 YFSETQ. CDR3 in DNA: TGCGCCAGCAGCTTGGGACGGAACCCAGAGACCCAGTACTTC. Translating it yields CASSLGRNPETQYF.

Concerning this clonotype itself: This clone may be a read error of a much larger clone one base away. The chain carries TRBV5-1 and TRBJ2-5, with D perhaps matching TRBD2 (6 bases). The CDR3 spans 14 residues. In germline, CDR1 is SGHRS, CDR2 YFSETQ. The V end lost 0 bases, the J end lost 7 bases, and 13 bases lay between the germline ends. DNA for the CDR3: TGCGCCAGCAGCTTGGCCGGGGGTTTGGGGACCCAGTACTTC. Translated: CASSLAGGLGTQYF.